This TCR beta chain was observed in a study of CD8 T cells in Susac syndrome. When the RNA was reverse transcribed, random hexamers were used with an input of roughly 0.45 to 1 ug. In TCRdb, the immunoSEQ multiplex PCR reads were re-called with MiXCR into one record per CDR3 protein. Of 180,000 or so distinct CDR3 sequences detected, around 94% appear once; the ten largest clones hold 0.14%. This CDR3 comprises 16 residues. The V gene end was trimmed by 4 bases and the J gene end by 9 bases; junction bases not matched to a gene: 11. The V gene is TRBV12-3 or TRBV12-4, the J gene TRBJ1-6; 8 bases fit TRBD1. The sequencing sample was made of CD4+ T cells from PBMCs. The receptor comes from a human donor in good health. DNA of the CDR3: TGTGCCAGCAGTTCTGTAGGGCAGGGGGCTAGTTCACCCCTCCACTTT. Translation: CASSSVGQGASSPLHF.